Listed below are T cell receptor beta chains from one sample, sequenced in a study of vaccination effects on CD4 cells after COVID-19. Libraries were prepared by immunoSEQ multiplex PCR; TCRdb keeps only in-frame clonotypes and omits some of them. Of fewer than 75,000 clones in the sample, approximately 79% were seen once. No antigen is known for these receptors. The specimen was CD4+ T cells from PBMCs cultured without peptide, collected after COVID-19 vaccination. These receptors originate from a human donor who received a COVID-19 vaccine. Each CDR3 is given with its conserved first and last residue. The D gene is left open where the match is weak. Only some rows state a clone size, as once, few, many or a class for expanded clones.

few,14,TRBV2,-,TRBJ1-5,TGTGCCAGCAGTGGACAGCTTAGCAATCAGCCCCAGCATTTT,CASSGQLSNQPQHF
-,13,TRBV27,TRBD1,TRBJ1-1,TGTGCCAGCAGTATCGACAGGGCTACTGAAGCTTTCTTT,CASSIDRATEAFF
-,15,TRBV6-5,TRBD1,TRBJ1-1,TGTGCCAGCAGAAGACAAGACAGGGTGGTTACTGAAGCTTTCTTT,CASRRQDRVVTEAFF
-,13,TRBV29-1,-,TRBJ2-3,TGCAGCGTTGAGCGATTACGCACAGATACGCAGTATTTT,CSVERLRTDTQYF
-,14,TRBV29-1,-,TRBJ1-2,TGCAGCGTTGAAGATCTTGGGGGGTACGATGGCTACACCTTC,CSVEDLGGYDGYTF
-,13,TRBV5-1,-,TRBJ2-3,TGCGCCAGCTCTAGGGTCAGCACAGATACGCAGTATTTT,CASSRVSTDTQYF
few,15,TRBV6-5,-,TRBJ1-4,TGTGCCAGCACCAAGGTTGGCAGTCCGAATGAAAAACTGTTTTTT,CASTKVGSPNEKLFF
-,15,TRBV10-2,TRBD1,TRBJ1-1,TGCGCCAGCAGACGCGAGGGACAGCCGAACACTGAAGCTTTCTTT,CASRREGQPNTEAFF
-,14,TRBV7-8,-,TRBJ2-5,TGTGCCAGCGGTCTCGGGGGGCCACAAGAGACCCAGTACTTC,CASGLGGPQETQYF
-,14,TRBV11-2,-,TRBJ1-4,TGTGCCAGCAGCCCAGGGACCTCAGGTGAAAAACTGTTTTTT,CASSPGTSGEKLFF
-,16,TRBV19,-,TRBJ1-6,TGTGCCAGTAGGGTGGACACCATCTCCTATAATTCACCCCTCCACTTT,CASRVDTISYNSPLHF
-,13,TRBV7-3,-,TRBJ1-3,TGTGCCAGCAGTCAGCGACGTGAGAACACCATATATTTT,CASSQRRENTIYF
-,17,TRBV28,TRBD1,TRBJ1-3,TGTGCCAGCAGATCAACAGGGGAAAGTTGGTCTGGAAACACCATATATTTT,CASRSTGESWSGNTIYF
-,13,TRBV19,-,TRBJ1-2,TGTGCCAGTAGTCTCCGAACTAACTATGGCTACACCTTC,CASSLRTNYGYTF
-,16,TRBV29-1,TRBD1,TRBJ2-1,TGCAGCGTTAAAATGAGGACAGGCGGGTCCTACAATGAGCAGTTCTTC,CSVKMRTGGSYNEQFF
-,15,TRBV18,TRBD1,TRBJ2-2,TGTGCCAGCTCACCCGGACAGGGTAACACCGGGGAGCTGTTTTTT,CASSPGQGNTGELFF
few,14,TRBV2,-,TRBJ1-5,TGTGCCAGCAGTGGGACCCTCGGGGATCAGCCCCAGCATTTT,CASSGTLGDQPQHF
few,15,TRBV19,-,TRBJ1-1,TGTGCCAGTTCGGCCGGCCCGGGGTGGAACACTGAAGCTTTCTTT,CASSAGPGWNTEAFF
-,16,TRBV10-2,TRBD1,TRBJ1-5,TGCGCCAGCAGCCCCTCCGACAGGGGGCGTAATCAGCCCCAGCATTTT,CASSPSDRGRNQPQHF
-,14,TRBV30,-,TRBJ1-3,TGTGCCTGCCGGGACCGCCGGGGGGTGAACACCATATATTTT,CACRDRRGVNTIYF
-,13,TRBV3-1/TRBV3-2,TRBD1,TRBJ2-5,TGTGCCAGCAGCTTACAGGGGGAAGAGACCCAGTACTTC,CASSLQGEETQYF
once,16,TRBV10-3,TRBD1,TRBJ1-3,TGTGCCATCCGGGACAGTTTATTCGCCTCTGGAAACACCATATATTTT,CAIRDSLFASGNTIYF
-,15,TRBV2,-,TRBJ2-6,TGTGCCAGCAGTGAACAACCCTCTGGGGCCAACGTCCTGACTTTC,CASSEQPSGANVLTF
-,14,TRBV4-2,-,TRBJ2-5,TGTGCCAGCAGCCAAGACCGAATCCAAGAGACCCAGTACTTC,CASSQDRIQETQYF
many,16,TRBV30,TRBD2,TRBJ2-3,TGTGCCTGGAGTGTACTTGGCGGGGGGCGTGAAGATACGCAGTATTTT,CAWSVLGGGREDTQYF
-,15,TRBV4-3,-,TRBJ1-2,TGCGCCAGCAGCCTAGACAGGAGCGGGGCCTATGGCTACACCTTC,CASSLDRSGAYGYTF
-,17,TRBV28,TRBD1,TRBJ2-5,TGTGCCAGCAGCTCACCCGCAGGGGGCTCTGGTGGAGAGACCCAGTACTTC,CASSSPAGGSGGETQYF
-,14,TRBV2,TRBD2,TRBJ2-5,TGTGCCAGCAGTGAACTGACTAGCGGGGAGACCCAGTACTTC,CASSELTSGETQYF
-,14,TRBV5-5,-,TRBJ2-3,TGTGCCAGCAGCCCGACGAGCGTCACAGATACGCAGTATTTT,CASSPTSVTDTQYF
-,10,TRBV6-5,-,TRBJ2-5,TGTGCTGGGGGGCGAGAGACCCAGTACTTC,CAGGRETQYF
-,19,TRBV4-3,TRBD1,TRBJ2-3,TGCGCCAGCAGCCAAGGCAGGGGGTTTCGTCTGTTTAGCACAGATACGCAGTATTTT,CASSQGRGFRLFSTDTQYF
once,14,TRBV6-1,-,TRBJ2-3,TGTGCCAGCAGTGAAGTCAGGCAGACAGATACGCAGTATTTT,CASSEVRQTDTQYF
-,16,TRBV18,-,TRBJ2-2,TGTGCCAGCTCACTAGACAGCCCTTCGAACACCGGGGAGCTGTTTTTT,CASSLDSPSNTGELFF
-,16,TRBV24-1,-,TRBJ1-1,TGTGCCACCAGTGATCCCACGGCGGGGGGCGGCACTGAAGCTTTCTTT,CATSDPTAGGGTEAFF
-,14,TRBV19,-,TRBJ1-5,TGTGCCAGTAGTAGAACAGGGCAGGAGCAGCCCCAGCATTTT,CASSRTGQEQPQHF
-,11,TRBV5-1,-,TRBJ2-3,TGCGCCAGCAGCTCCACAGATACGCAGTATTTT,CASSSTDTQYF
-,16,TRBV5-1,-,TRBJ2-3,TGCGCCAGCAGCTTCCGAGGGGCGACTAGCACAGATACGCAGTATTTT,CASSFRGATSTDTQYF
-,15,TRBV7-2,-,TRBJ1-2,TGTGCCAGCAGCTTAGAAGGGGACGGAAGAATTGGCTACACCTTC,CASSLEGDGRIGYTF
few,15,TRBV4-3,TRBD1,TRBJ1-2,TGCGCCAGCAGCCAAGGTAGGGGGCCGGGCTATGGCTACACCTTC,CASSQGRGPGYGYTF
-,13,TRBV24-1,-,TRBJ2-3,TGTGCCACCAGCGTATCCGGCACAGATACGCAGTATTTT,CATSVSGTDTQYF
-,16,TRBV6-2/TRBV6-3,-,TRBJ1-4,TGTGCCAGCAGTTATTTTCTGTTTGAGGGGGATGAAAAACTGTTTTTT,CASSYFLFEGDEKLFF
-,13,TRBV4-1,-,TRBJ1-3,TGCGCCAGCAGCCAATTCTCTGGAAACACCATATATTTT,CASSQFSGNTIYF
-,12,TRBV3-1/TRBV3-2,-,TRBJ1-1,TGTGCCAGCAGCTATAGGAACACTGAAGCTTTCTTT,CASSYRNTEAFF
-,15,TRBV5-8,-,TRBJ1-3,TGTGCCAGCAGCTTGAGGGTCCGCTCTGGAAACACCATATATTTT,CASSLRVRSGNTIYF
few,14,TRBV2,TRBD1,TRBJ2-1,TGTGCCAGCAGGACCCGGACAGGGTACAATGAGCAGTTCTTC,CASRTRTGYNEQFF
-,14,TRBV6-5,-,TRBJ1-3,TGTGCCAGCACCCCTACAGGGAGTGGAAACACCATATATTTT,CASTPTGSGNTIYF
-,16,TRBV5-1,-,TRBJ2-5,TGCGCCAGCAGGGTTAGAGGGGGGACTACACAAGAGACCCAGTACTTC,CASRVRGGTTQETQYF